These T cell receptor beta chains were read from a single sample in a study of blood T cell repertoires in COVID-19. Libraries were prepared by immunoSEQ multiplex PCR; TCRdb keeps only in-frame clonotypes and omits some of them. The sample records over 300,000 clones, 88% being singletons. The sequenced sample was PBMCs or T cells enriched from blood (not recorded which). All receptors derive from a young woman with acute COVID-19. Each CDR3 is given with its conserved first and last residue. D genes are given only for firm matches. Size tells how often a clone was seen (once, few, many) or the class of an expanded clone, and some rows leave it out.

D gene,V gene,clone size,J gene,CDR3 DNA,CDR3 protein
.,TRBV7-9,few,TRBJ1-5,TGTGCCAGCAGCTTAGGGGGCCAGCCCCAGCATTTT,CASSLGGQPQHF
.,TRBV4-1,.,TRBJ2-3,TGCGCCAGCAGCCAAGAGCTAGAGACAGATACGCAGTATTTT,CASSQELETDTQYF
.,TRBV4-2,.,TRBJ2-3,TGTGCCAGCAGCCAAGACTATGCAGGGGTCACAGATACGCAGTATTTT,CASSQDYAGVTDTQYF
.,TRBV7-9,.,TRBJ2-7,TGTGCCAGCAGCCGCAGCTCCGGGGGCTACGAGCAGTACTTC,CASSRSSGGYEQYF
TRBD1,TRBV7-9,.,TRBJ2-4,TGTGCCAGCAGCTTGACAGGGGTTGACAAAAACATTCAGTACTTC,CASSLTGVDKNIQYF
TRBD1,TRBV7-2,.,TRBJ2-3,TGTGCCAGCAGCTACCCGGGACAGGGAACAGATACGCAGTATTTT,CASSYPGQGTDTQYF
.,TRBV7-9,.,TRBJ2-1,TGTGCCAGCAGCCGGAGCGACTTCGGGATCCGGAATGAGCAGTTCTTC,CASSRSDFGIRNEQFF
.,TRBV19,.,TRBJ1-6,TGTGCCAGTAAGGGGGTCGAATCCTATAATTCACCCCTCCACTTT,CASKGVESYNSPLHF
TRBD2,TRBV5-1,.,TRBJ2-7,TGCGCCAGCAGCACCTCTAGCGGGGAAGCCTACGAGCAGTACTTC,CASSTSSGEAYEQYF
TRBD1,TRBV10-1,.,TRBJ1-1,TGCGCCAGCAGTGATAGGACAGGGGGCTCGAACACTGAAGCTTTCTTT,CASSDRTGGSNTEAFF
TRBD2,TRBV28,.,TRBJ2-6,TGTGCCAGCAGTTTATATGGTGGGACTAGCGGGGGTCTATGGAGAAGTTCTGGGGCCAACGTCCTGACTTTC,CASSLYGGTSGGLWRSSGANVLTF
TRBD2,TRBV7-3,.,TRBJ2-3,TGTGCCAGCAGCTTAACTGGGGGACTAGCGGGTTCTGGCACAGATACGCAGTATTTT,CASSLTGGLAGSGTDTQYF
.,TRBV6-5,.,TRBJ1-6,TGTGCCAGCATGCCATATGGGCGATCACCCCTCCACTTT,CASMPYGRSPLHF
TRBD1,TRBV6-5,once,TRBJ2-5,TGTGCCAGTCTCGCCGGGACAGGGGAGGAGACCCAGTACTTC,CASLAGTGEETQYF
TRBD1,TRBV19,.,TRBJ1-1,TGTGCCAGTAGTTTGGGACAGGGGTACACTGAAGCTTTCTTT,CASSLGQGYTEAFF
.,TRBV3-1/TRBV3-2,.,TRBJ2-1,TGTGCCAGCAGCCAACTCCAGGGCTTCGGTGAGCAGTTCTTC,CASSQLQGFGEQFF
.,TRBV12-5,.,TRBJ1-1,TGTGCTAGTGGTTTGGTAATCAGGGAGGGGTTTACTGAAGCTTTCTTT,CASGLVIREGFTEAFF
TRBD1,TRBV4-3,.,TRBJ1-2,TGCGCCAGCAGCCAAGATTTGGACAGGTTCTACACCTTC,CASSQDLDRFYTF
.,TRBV18,.,TRBJ1-1,TGTGCCAGCTCCCAGGGCGGCACTGAAGCTTTCTTT,CASSQGGTEAFF
TRBD1,TRBV6-5,few,TRBJ2-7,TGTGCCAGCAGGAAGTCGGGACAGTCCTACGAGCAGTACTTC,CASRKSGQSYEQYF
.,TRBV7-2,once,TRBJ2-3,TGTGCCAGCAGCTTAGCAGACAGTACAGATACGCAGTATTTT,CASSLADSTDTQYF
.,TRBV24-1,once,TRBJ2-3,TGTGCCACCAGTGCCGAGAGCACAGATACGCAGTATTTT,CATSAESTDTQYF
.,TRBV7-6,once,TRBJ2-2,TGTGCCAGCAGCTTAGACGGGGGGGAGCTGTTTTTT,CASSLDGGELFF
TRBD1,TRBV15,once,TRBJ1-2,TGTGCCACCAGCAGGGGGACAGGGGGCAACTATGGCTACACCTTC,CATSRGTGGNYGYTF
.,TRBV5-1,.,TRBJ2-7,TGCGCCAGCAGCTATAGCGGGACAGAATCCTACGAGCAGTACTTC,CASSYSGTESYEQYF
.,TRBV5-1,.,TRBJ1-1,TGCGCCAGCAGCTTGGGGGACACTTACATGAACACTGAAGCTTTCTTT,CASSLGDTYMNTEAFF
TRBD1,TRBV4-1,once,TRBJ1-2,TGCGCCAGCAGCCAAGAACGAGACAGGGTCTATGGCTACACCTTC,CASSQERDRVYGYTF